The sequence of this T cell receptor (beta chain) was determined in a study of blood T cell repertoires in COVID-19. Study in general: Samples representing acute and convalescent COVID-19 were sourced from the United States, Italy and Spain. Sources were T cells, B-cell-depleted T cells, or PBMCs; the material itself was cDNA or gDNA.

Study processing details: Using reference gene primer amplification, nucleated cell counts were estimated. Profiling relied on immunoSEQ multiplex PCR, and the TCRdb table lists in-frame clones only, not all of them. V and J calls and clone size are as listed in that table; D and trimming were resolved from the DNA. Of about 41,000 clones in the sample, around 80% were seen once. The CDR3 runs 11 residues. V gave up 6 bases and J gave up 13 bases, with 15 bases separating them. From germline, CDR1 is SNHLY and CDR2 FYNNEI. The source of this sequence is a man aged 35-49 years with active or convalescent COVID-19. Specimen: peripheral blood. The chain uses TRBV2 and TRBJ1-2; maybe TRBD1 (5 bases). In nucleotides, the CDR3 is TGTGCCAGCAGCCCAGGGCCCTTATCCACCTTC. Amino acids: CASSPGPLSTF.